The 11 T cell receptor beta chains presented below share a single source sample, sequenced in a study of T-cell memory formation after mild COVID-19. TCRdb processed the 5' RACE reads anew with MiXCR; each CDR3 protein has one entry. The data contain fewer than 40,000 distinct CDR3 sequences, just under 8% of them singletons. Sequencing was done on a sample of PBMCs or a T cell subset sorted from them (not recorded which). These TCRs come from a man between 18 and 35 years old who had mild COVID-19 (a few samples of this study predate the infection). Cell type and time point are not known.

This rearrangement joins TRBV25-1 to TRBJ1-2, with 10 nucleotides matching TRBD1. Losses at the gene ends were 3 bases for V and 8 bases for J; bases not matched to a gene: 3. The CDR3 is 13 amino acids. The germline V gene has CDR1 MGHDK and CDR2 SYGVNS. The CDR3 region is CASSEGQGNGYTF. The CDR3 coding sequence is TGTGCCAGCAGTGAGGGACAGGGGAACGGCTACACCTTC.

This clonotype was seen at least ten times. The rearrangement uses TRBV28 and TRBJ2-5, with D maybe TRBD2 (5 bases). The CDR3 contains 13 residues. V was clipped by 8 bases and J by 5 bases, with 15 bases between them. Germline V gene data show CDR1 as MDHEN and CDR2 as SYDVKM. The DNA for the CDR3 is TGTGCCAGCCTTATTCGGGGTGCCGAGACCCAGTACTTC. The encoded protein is CASLIRGAETQYF.

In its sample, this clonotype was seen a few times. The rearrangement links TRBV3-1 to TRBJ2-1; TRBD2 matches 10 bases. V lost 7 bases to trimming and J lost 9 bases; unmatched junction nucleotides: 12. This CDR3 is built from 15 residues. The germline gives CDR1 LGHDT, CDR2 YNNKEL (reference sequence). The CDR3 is CASTRSSGGAVEQFF. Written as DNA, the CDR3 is TGTGCCAGCACCCGCTCAAGCGGGGGGGCCGTTGAGCAGTTCTTC.

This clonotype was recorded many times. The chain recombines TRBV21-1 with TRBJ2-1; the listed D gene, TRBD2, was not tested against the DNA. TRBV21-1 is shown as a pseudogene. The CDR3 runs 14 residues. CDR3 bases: TGTGCCAGCAGCAAAGGGAAGAGGAGGGATGAGCAGTTCTTC. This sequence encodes CASSKGKRRDEQFF.

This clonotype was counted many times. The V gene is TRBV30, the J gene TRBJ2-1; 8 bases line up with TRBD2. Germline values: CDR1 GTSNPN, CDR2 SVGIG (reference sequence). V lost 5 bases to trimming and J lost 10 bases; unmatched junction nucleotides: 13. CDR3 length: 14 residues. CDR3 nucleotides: TGTGCCTGGGAGCGGGGGCCGGGGTTTTCCGAGCAGTTCTTC. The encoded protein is CAWERGPGFSEQFF.

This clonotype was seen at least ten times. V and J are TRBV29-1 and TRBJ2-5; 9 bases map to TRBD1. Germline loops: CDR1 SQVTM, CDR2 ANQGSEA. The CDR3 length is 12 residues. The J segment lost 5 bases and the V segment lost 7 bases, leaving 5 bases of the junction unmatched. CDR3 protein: CSATGGKETQYF. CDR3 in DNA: TGCAGCGCCACAGGGGGCAAGGAGACCCAGTACTTC.

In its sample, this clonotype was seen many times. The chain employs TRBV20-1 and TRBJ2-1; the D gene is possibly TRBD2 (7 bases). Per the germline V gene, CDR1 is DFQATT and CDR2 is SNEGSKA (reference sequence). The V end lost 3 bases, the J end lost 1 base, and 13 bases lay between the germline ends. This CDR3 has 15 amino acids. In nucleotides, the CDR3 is TGCAGTGCTAGTGAGGGGGGGCGGTCCTACAATGAGCAGTTCTTC. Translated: CSASEGGRSYNEQFF.

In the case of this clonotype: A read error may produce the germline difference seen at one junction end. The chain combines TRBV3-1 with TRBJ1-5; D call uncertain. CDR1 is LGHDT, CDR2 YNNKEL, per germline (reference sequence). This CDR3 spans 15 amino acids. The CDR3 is CASSQGALSDQPKHF. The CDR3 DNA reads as TGTGCCAGCAGCCAAGGGGCTTTAAGCGATCAGCCCAAGCATTTT. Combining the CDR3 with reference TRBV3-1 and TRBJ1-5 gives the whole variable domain DTAVSQTPKYLVTQMGNDKSIKCEQNLGHDTMYWYKQDSKKFLKIMFSYNNKELIINETVPNRFSPKSPDKAHLNLHINSLELGDSAVYFCASSQGALSDQPKHFGDGTRLSIL.

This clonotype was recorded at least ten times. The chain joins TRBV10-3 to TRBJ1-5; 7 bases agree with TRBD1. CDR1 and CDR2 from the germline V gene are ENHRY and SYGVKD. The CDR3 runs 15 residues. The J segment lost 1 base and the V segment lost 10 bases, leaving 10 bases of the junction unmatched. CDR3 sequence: CATRDRDGSNQPQHF. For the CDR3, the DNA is TGTGCCACGCGCGACAGGGATGGGAGCAATCAGCCCCAGCATTTT.

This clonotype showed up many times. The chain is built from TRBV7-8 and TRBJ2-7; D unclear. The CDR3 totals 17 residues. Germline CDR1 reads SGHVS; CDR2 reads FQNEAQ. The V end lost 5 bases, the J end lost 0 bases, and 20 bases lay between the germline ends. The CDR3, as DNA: TGTGCCAGCAGCCCAGGCGTGGGCAGCCAAAGCTCCTACGAGCAGTACGTC. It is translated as CASSPGVGSQSSYEQYV.

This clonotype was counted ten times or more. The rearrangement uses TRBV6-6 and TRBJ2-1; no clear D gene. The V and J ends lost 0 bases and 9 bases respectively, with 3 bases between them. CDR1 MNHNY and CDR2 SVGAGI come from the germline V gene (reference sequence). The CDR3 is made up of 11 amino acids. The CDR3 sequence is CASSYSSEQFF. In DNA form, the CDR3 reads TGTGCCAGCAGTTACTCTAGTGAGCAGTTCTTC.